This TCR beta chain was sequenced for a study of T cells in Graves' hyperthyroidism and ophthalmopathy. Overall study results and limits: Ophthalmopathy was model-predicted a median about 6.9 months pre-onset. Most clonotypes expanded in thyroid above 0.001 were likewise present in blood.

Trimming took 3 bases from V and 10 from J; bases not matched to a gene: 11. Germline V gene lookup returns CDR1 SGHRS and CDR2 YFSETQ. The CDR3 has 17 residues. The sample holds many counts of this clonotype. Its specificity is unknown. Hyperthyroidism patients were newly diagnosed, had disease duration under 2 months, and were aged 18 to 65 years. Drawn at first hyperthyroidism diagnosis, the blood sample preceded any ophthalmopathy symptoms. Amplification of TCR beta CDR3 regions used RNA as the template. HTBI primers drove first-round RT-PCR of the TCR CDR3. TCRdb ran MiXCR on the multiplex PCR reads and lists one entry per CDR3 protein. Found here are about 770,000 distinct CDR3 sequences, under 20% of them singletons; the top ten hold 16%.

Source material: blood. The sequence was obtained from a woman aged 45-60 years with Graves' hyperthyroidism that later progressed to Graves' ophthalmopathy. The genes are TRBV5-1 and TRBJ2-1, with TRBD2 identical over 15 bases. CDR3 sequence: CASSWGTSGGTTGEQFF. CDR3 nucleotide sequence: TGCGCCAGCAGCTGGGGGACTAGCGGGGGGACTACCGGAGAGCAGTTCTTC. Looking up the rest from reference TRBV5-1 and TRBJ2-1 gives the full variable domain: KAGVTQTPRYLIKTRGQQVTLSCSPISGHRSVSWYQQTPGQGLQFLFEYFSETQRNKGNFPGRFSGRQFSNSRSEMNVSTLELGDSALYLCASSWGTSGGTTGEQFFGPGTRLTVL.